This T cell receptor beta chain was observed in a study of T cell responses to AZD1222 COVID-19 vaccine. The protocol was immunoSEQ multiplex PCR, while the TCRdb copy is restricted to in-frame clones and leaves out a portion. The table shows 150,000 to 200,000 clones, with about 87% occurring only once. Trimming took off 2 bases at V and 3 bases at J, with 8 bases between the two ends. The CDR3 consists of 14 residues. Germline V CDR1 and CDR2: LGHDT, YNNKEL (reference sequence). This clonotype originated in an adult in good health. The rearrangement joins TRBV3-1 (or the pseudogene TRBV3-2) to TRBJ1-3; no clear D gene. The source material was peripheral blood, sampled on day 0 of MenACWY control vaccination. CDR3 sequence (DNA): TGTGCCAGCAGCCAAACGACACTTGGAAACACCATATATTTT. It codes for CASSQTTLGNTIYF.